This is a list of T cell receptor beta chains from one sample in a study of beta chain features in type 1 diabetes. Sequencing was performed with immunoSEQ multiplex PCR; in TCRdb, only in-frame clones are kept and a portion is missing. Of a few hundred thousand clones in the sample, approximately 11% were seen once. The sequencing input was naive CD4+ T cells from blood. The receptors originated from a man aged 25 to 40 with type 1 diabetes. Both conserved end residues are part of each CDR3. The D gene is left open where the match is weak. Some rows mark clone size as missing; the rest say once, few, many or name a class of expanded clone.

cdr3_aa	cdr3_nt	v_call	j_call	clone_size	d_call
CAMESSQLNQPQHF	TGTGCAATGGAGTCAAGCCAGCTCAATCAGCCCCAGCATTTT	TRBV30	TRBJ1-5	few	.
CASSAARGSIQYF	TGTGCCAGCAGTGCAGCCAGGGGGAGCATTCAGTACTTC	TRBV27	TRBJ2-4	few	TRBD1
CASIGVHSPLHF	TGTGCCAGCATAGGGGTCCATTCACCCCTCCACTTT	TRBV28	TRBJ1-6	.	.
CASSRLPNTEAFF	TGTGCCAGCAGTCGACTCCCGAACACTGAAGCTTTCTTT	TRBV27	TRBJ1-1	.	.
CACLLAESTDTQYF	TGTGCCTGCTTACTAGCGGAGAGCACAGATACGCAGTATTTT	TRBV30	TRBJ2-3	.	TRBD2
CASSLGHDSYNEQFF	TGTGCCAGCAGCTTAGGGCATGACTCCTACAATGAGCAGTTCTTC	TRBV11-2	TRBJ2-1	few	.
CASSSELAGRQETQYF	TGTGCCAGCAGCTCCGAACTAGCGGGAAGACAAGAGACCCAGTACTTC	TRBV7-2	TRBJ2-5	.	TRBD2
CASSLNRGSTYF	TGTGCCAGCAGCTTAAACAGGGGGAGCACGTACTTC	TRBV7-9	TRBJ2-4	.	TRBD1
CASSLVGGSTDTQYF	TGTGCCAGCAGCTTAGTCGGGGGGTCCACAGATACGCAGTATTTT	TRBV7-9	TRBJ2-3	.	TRBD2
CASSLRQGGGSPLHF	TGTGCCAGCAGCCTCCGACAGGGGGGGGGTTCACCCCTCCACTTT	TRBV7-6	TRBJ1-6	.	TRBD1
CASNPGRNQPQHF	TGTGCCAGCAATCCAGGGAGGAATCAGCCCCAGCATTTT	TRBV28	TRBJ1-5	few	.
CASSIVENREVDEQYF	TGTGCCAGTAGTATTGTTGAGAACAGGGAAGTGGACGAGCAGTACTTC	TRBV19	TRBJ2-7	once	.
CASSPPFMNTEAFF	TGTGCCAGCAGCCCCCCCTTTATGAACACTGAAGCTTTCTTT	TRBV11-2	TRBJ1-1	.	.
CSARPDYGYTF	TGCAGTGCTAGACCCGACTATGGCTACACCTTC	TRBV20-1	TRBJ1-2	few	.
CASSQLGTSLNEQFF	TGTGCCAGCAGCCAACTTGGGACTAGCCTCAATGAGCAGTTCTTC	TRBV7-3	TRBJ2-1	.	TRBD2
CASRRSSYNSPLHF	TGCGCCAGCAGGCGGAGCTCCTATAATTCACCCCTCCACTTT	TRBV5-1	TRBJ1-6	.	.
CASSEQGTGELFF	TGTGCCAGCAGTGAGCAGGGGACCGGGGAGCTGTTTTTT	TRBV25-1	TRBJ2-2	few	.
CASSVTTLREQQFF	TGTGCCAGCAGTGTAACGACCCTTAGGGAGCAGCAGTTCTTC	TRBV6-1	TRBJ2-1	.	.
CASSLVGPHDEQYF	TGCGCCAGCAGCTTGGTGGGGCCTCACGACGAGCAGTACTTC	TRBV5-1	TRBJ2-7	few	.
CASSHPRQGGPSNEQFF	TGCGCCAGCAGCCACCCCAGGCAGGGCGGCCCTAGCAATGAGCAGTTCTTC	TRBV4-1	TRBJ2-1	.	.
CAWSPLGGEFF	TGTGCCTGGAGTCCCCTGGGAGGTGAGTTCTTC	TRBV30	TRBJ2-1	few	.
CASSSSSGGFGDTQYF	TGTGCCAGCAGCTCATCGAGCGGGGGTTTTGGAGATACGCAGTATTTT	TRBV7-3	TRBJ2-3	.	TRBD2
CASSVRGRDRSAQETQYF	TGTGCCAGCAGCGTAAGGGGGAGGGACAGGAGCGCCCAAGAGACCCAGTACTTC	TRBV9	TRBJ2-5	few	.
CASRREAAYGYTF	TGTGCCAGCAGACGGGAGGCAGCCTATGGCTACACCTTC	TRBV6-5	TRBJ1-2	.	.
CASSVASTGGHSGANVLTF	TGTGCCAGCAGCGTAGCTTCAACAGGGGGCCACTCTGGGGCCAACGTCCTGACTTTC	TRBV9	TRBJ2-6	few	TRBD1
CASALLAPIGQFF	TGTGCCAGCGCCCTACTAGCCCCCATAGGGCAGTTCTTC	TRBV2	TRBJ2-1	.	.
CASSQDISRRAQQQYF	TGTGCCAGCAGCCAAGATATTTCCAGGAGGGCCCAACAGCAGTACTTC	TRBV4-2	TRBJ2-7	.	.
CSVKKTGIRPYEQYF	TGCAGCGTTAAAAAGACAGGTATACGTCCCTACGAGCAGTACTTC	TRBV29-1	TRBJ2-7	.	.
CASRSGTSDYGYTF	TGTGCCAGCAGATCCGGGACATCCGACTATGGCTACACCTTC	TRBV6-6	TRBJ1-2	.	.